Presented here are 28 T cell receptor beta chains from one specimen sequenced in a study of technical replicates of blood from a few donors. Assay used: immunoSEQ multiplex PCR; TCRdb lists only in-frame clones, some missing. This repertoire shows tens of thousands of clones, approximately 94% found once; its top ten account for under 0.3%. Sequencing used T cells isolated from PBMCs. The origin of the receptors is a human donor in good health.

The chain couples TRBV6-1 to TRBJ1-6; a possible D gene is TRBD1 (5 bases). The CDR3 is 19 amino acids. Between the trimmed V and J ends, which lost 2 bases and 3 bases, there was a span of 20 bases. CDR1 and CDR2 (germline): MNHNS, SASEGT. The CDR3 sequence is CASSEMAGWIGDYNSPLHF. The CDR3, as DNA: TGTGCCAGCAGTGAAATGGCAGGGTGGATAGGAGACTATAATTCACCCCTCCACTTT.

This sequence joins TRBV7-9 and TRBJ1-4; 8 bases line up with TRBD1. V shed 4 bases, J shed 8 bases, and the junction held 6 bases outside the gene matches. The CDR3 totals 14 residues. The germline V gene has CDR1 SEHNR and CDR2 FQNEAQ (reference sequence). DNA for the CDR3: TGTGCCAGCAGCTATACAGGGGGTTTCGAAAAACTGTTTTTT. This encodes CASSYTGGFEKLFF.

The V call is TRBV5-1, the J call TRBJ2-1; 16 bases agree with TRBD2. With 1 base clipped from V and 5 bases from J, the junction kept 12 bases outside the gene matches. Germline CDR1 reads SGHRS; CDR2 reads YFSETQ. The CDR3 is made up of 20 amino acids. The CDR3 loop is CASSLLMGLAGGALDNEQFF. CDR3 nucleotide sequence: TGCGCCAGCAGCTTGTTAATGGGACTAGCGGGAGGGGCCTTGGACAATGAGCAGTTCTTC.

The J gene is TRBJ1-2, the V gene TRBV7-9; D is perhaps TRBD1 (6 bases). CDR1 and CDR2 (germline): SEHNR, FQNEAQ (reference sequence). The V and J ends lost 3 bases and 3 bases respectively, with 14 bases between them. This CDR3 spans 15 amino acids. This chain's CDR3 is CASSLLPGVDYGYTF. Written as DNA, the CDR3 is TGTGCCAGCAGCTTGTTACCAGGGGTTGACTATGGCTACACCTTC.

The gene calls are TRBV5-1 and TRBJ2-7, with D possibly TRBD1 on 6 matching bases. Germline V gene sequence: CDR1 SGHRS, CDR2 YFSETQ. Trimming pared 3 bases from V and 2 bases from J, leaving 12 bases between. CDR3 length: 14 residues. CDR3 DNA sequence: TGCGCCAGCAGCTCCTCCGGGACACCCTACGAGCAGTACTTC. This encodes CASSSSGTPYEQYF.

This chain links TRBV5-8 with TRBJ2-7; tentative D call: TRBD2 (5 bases). The V and J ends lost 2 bases and 7 bases respectively, with 16 bases between them. This CDR3 spans 14 amino acids. Germline V gene data show CDR1 as SGHTS and CDR2 as YDEGEE. The CDR3 here is CASSLWASPGEQYF. In DNA form, the CDR3 reads TGTGCCAGCAGCTTATGGGCCTCACCGGGGGAGCAGTACTTC.

The J gene is TRBJ2-1, the V gene TRBV5-1; D may be TRBD1 (5 bases). The CDR3 runs 14 residues. CDR1 is SGHRS and CDR2 is YFSETQ in the germline V gene. The ends were cut back, 3 bases at V and 6 bases at J, with 13 bases in the middle. The CDR3 nucleotides read TGCGCCAGCAGCTCCTCGACAGCGAGCAATGAGCAGTTCTTC. This encodes CASSSSTASNEQFF.

V and J are TRBV4-1 and TRBJ2-5; D gene ambiguous. The germline gives CDR1 MGHRA, CDR2 YSYEKL. The V end lost 1 base, the J end lost 7 bases, and 7 bases lay between the germline ends. The CDR3 covers 12 residues. DNA of the CDR3: TGCGCCAGCAGCCAAGTCGCCGGGACCCAGTACTTC. Translated, it gives CASSQVAGTQYF.

V gene TRBV7-2 combines with J gene TRBJ2-7; 10 bases are a match to TRBD1. The junction had 6 bases not matched to a gene; V was cut back by 4 bases and J by 3 bases. Germline V gene lookup returns CDR1 SGHTA and CDR2 FQGNSA. CDR3 size: 15 residues. CDR3 nucleotides: TGTGCCAGCAGCTCTTCCCGGACAGGGGGCTACGAGCAGTACTTC. Translation gives CASSSSRTGGYEQYF.

This chain joins TRBV5-5 and TRBJ2-7; D might be TRBD1 (6 bases). V was clipped by 2 bases and J by 6 bases, with 9 bases between them. The length of the CDR3 is 12 residues. Germline assignment: CDR1 SGHKS and CDR2 YYEKEE (reference sequence). The CDR3 bases are TGTGCCAGCAGCTTCAGGGGTGGCGAGCAGTACTTC. It encodes CASSFRGGEQYF.

The chain couples TRBV4-2 to TRBJ2-1; 9 nucleotides match TRBD2. V dropped 1 base and J dropped 6; count of bases not matched to a gene: 4. This CDR3 comprises 15 residues. CDR1 LGHNA and CDR2 YNFKEQ come from the germline V gene. As DNA, the CDR3 is TGTGCCAGCAGCCAAGTGCGGGGGGGCTTCAATGAGCAGTTCTTC. This codes for CASSQVRGGFNEQFF.

This chain links TRBV4-1 with TRBJ1-3; D call uncertain. V dropped 8 bases and J dropped 4 bases, with 15 bases sitting between them. CDR1 is MGHRA and CDR2 is YSYEKL in the germline V gene. The CDR3 sequence is 14 residues long. The chain's CDR3 is CASQGIGRGNTIYF. The DNA for the CDR3 is TGCGCCAGCCAAGGTATCGGGAGGGGAAACACCATATATTTT.

The genes are TRBV6-4 and TRBJ2-3; D remains ambiguous. Germline loops: CDR1 MRHNA, CDR2 SNTAGT. This CDR3 has 15 amino acids. The V and J ends lost 3 bases and 0 bases respectively, with 10 bases between them. Here the CDR3 DNA reads TGTGCCAGCAGTGAAACAGCCTCTAGCACAGATACGCAGTATTTT. This gives the protein CASSETASSTDTQYF.

The chain joins TRBV19 to TRBJ2-3; 11 bases fit TRBD2. Trimming at V came to 0 bases and at J to 7 bases, leaving 15 bases not matched to a gene. This CDR3 contains 19 residues. Germline V gene sequence: CDR1 LNHDA, CDR2 SQIVND (reference sequence). The CDR3 sequence is CASSIEGTLAGGAVHTQYF. The CDR3, as DNA: TGTGCCAGTAGTATAGAAGGCACCTTAGCGGGGGGGGCCGTTCATACGCAGTATTTT.

The rearrangement uses TRBV28 and TRBJ2-1; D may be TRBD2 (5 bases). Per germline, CDR1 MDHEN and CDR2 SYDVKM. The CDR3 sequence is 21 residues long. Trimming took 2 bases from V and 2 from J, leaving 28 bases between them. In DNA form, the CDR3 reads TGTGCCAGCAGTTTACCGTCCAAATCGCGGGTACAATCTTTCACCTACAATGAGCAGTTCTTC. Residues: CASSLPSKSRVQSFTYNEQFF.

The rearrangement joins TRBV4-1 to TRBJ1-5, with D uncertain. Germline CDR1 is MGHRA and CDR2 is YSYEKL. The CDR3 runs 17 residues. V lost 2 bases and J lost 3, with 17 bases in between. CDR3: CASSQIGIRLLNQPQHF. CDR3 sequence (DNA): TGCGCCAGCAGCCAAATAGGAATACGACTCCTCAATCAGCCCCAGCATTTT.

This clone was counted only a few times. DNA of the CDR3: TGTGCCAGTAGCCCCGAGCGGGGGTTCTCCTACGAGCAGTACTTC. Its protein is CASSPERGFSYEQYF. The J gene is TRBJ2-7, the V gene TRBV19; 8 bases are shared with TRBD2. The CDR3 contains 15 residues. CDR1 is LNHDA and CDR2 is SQIVND in the germline V gene (reference sequence). The V gene end was trimmed by 6 bases and the J gene end by 0 bases; junction bases not matched to a gene: 7.

The CDR3 spells CASSPDRERGYTF. The CDR3 bases are TGTGCCAGCTCGCCCGACAGGGAGCGTGGCTACACCTTC. The chain couples TRBV18 to TRBJ1-2, with 7 bases aligning to TRBD1. Germline V gene lookup returns CDR1 KGHSH and CDR2 LQKENI. V was pared by 6 bases and J by 7 bases, with 8 bases of the junction left unmatched. The CDR3 is made up of 13 amino acids.

V and J are TRBV6-1 and TRBJ2-7; 11 nucleotides line up with TRBD2. This CDR3 has 13 amino acids. V gave up 8 bases and J gave up 4 bases; unmatched junction bases: 4. CDR1 is MNHNS, CDR2 SASEGT, per germline. The CDR3 protein is CASGLAGGYEQYF. DNA of the CDR3: TGTGCCAGCGGACTAGCGGGTGGATACGAGCAGTACTTC.

V gene TRBV5-4 combines with J gene TRBJ2-1; 7 positions match TRBD2. Germline CDR1 SGHNT, CDR2 YYREEE (reference sequence). The length of the CDR3 is 17 residues. V shed 3 bases, J shed 1 base, and the junction held 10 bases outside the gene matches. The DNA of the CDR3 is TGTGCCAGCAGCTCGGACTTGGCGGGAGTGTCCTACAATGAGCAGTTCTTC. It codes for CASSSDLAGVSYNEQFF.

This sequence joins TRBV19 and TRBJ2-3; 12 bases match TRBD2. Trimming removed 5 bases from V and 3 bases from J; junction bases left unmatched: 6. The CDR3 covers 16 residues. From germline, CDR1 is LNHDA and CDR2 SQIVND (reference sequence). The CDR3 loop reads CASSVSSGGATDTQYF. The CDR3 bases are TGTGCCAGTAGTGTTTCTAGCGGGGGGGCTACAGATACGCAGTATTTT.

The gene calls are TRBV5-8 and TRBJ1-4, with D tentatively TRBD1 (6 bases). Germline CDR1 SGHTS, CDR2 YDEGEE. The V end lost 3 bases, the J end lost 5 bases, and 20 bases lay between the germline ends. The CDR3 has 17 residues. CDR3 residues: CASSSPRQTGSNEKLFF. Here the CDR3 DNA reads TGTGCCAGCAGCTCCCCGAGGCAGACAGGTTCGAATGAAAAACTGTTTTTT. Combining the CDR3 with reference TRBV5-8 and TRBJ1-4 gives the whole variable domain EAGVTQSPTHLIKTRGQQATLRCSPISGHTSVYWYQQALGLGLQFLLWYDEGEERNRGNFPPRFSGRQFPNYSSELNVNALELEDSALYLCASSSPRQTGSNEKLFFGSGTQLSVL.

Only one count was recorded for this clone. CDR3 sequence reads: CASSEGSGERPQHF. CDR3 nucleotides: TGTGCCAGCAGTGAAGGCTCAGGTGAGAGGCCCCAGCATTTT. V usage is TRBV2 and J usage is TRBJ1-5; D unresolved. Trimming took off 1 base at V and 9 bases at J, with 13 bases between the two ends. Germline lookup yields CDR1 SNHLY and CDR2 FYNNEI. The CDR3 runs to 14 residues. Looking up the rest from reference TRBV2 and TRBJ1-5 gives the full variable domain: EPEVTQTPSHQVTQMGQEVILRCVPISNHLYFYWYRQILGQKVEFLVSFYNNEISEKSEIFDDQFSVERPDGSNFTLKIRSTKLEDSAMYFCASSEGSGERPQHFGDGTRLSIL.

The chain has TRBV6-1 and TRBJ2-3, with D possibly TRBD1 on 6 matching bases. The CDR3 spans 15 residues. Deletions cut 5 bases from V and 3 bases from J, with 15 bases between. Germline V gives CDR1 MNHNS, CDR2 SASEGT. CDR3 in amino acids: CASSIPVGGTDTQYF. The CDR3 nucleotides read TGTGCCAGCAGTATCCCGGTAGGGGGAACAGATACGCAGTATTTT.

The chain links TRBV5-6 to TRBJ1-2, with D possibly being TRBD1 (6 bases). The CDR3 contains 13 residues. CDR1 and CDR2 from the germline V gene are SGHDT and YYEEEE. Deletions cut 7 bases from V and 8 bases from J, with 18 bases between. The CDR3: CASERGEGRGYTF. The CDR3 DNA reads as TGTGCCAGCGAAAGGGGGGAGGGGAGAGGCTACACCTTC. The whole variable domain, filled in from reference TRBV5-6 and TRBJ1-2, reads DAGVTQSPTHLIKTRGQQVTLRCSPKSGHDTVSWYQQALGQGPQFIFQYYEEEERQRGNFPDRFSGHQFPNYSSELNVNALLLGDSALYLCASERGEGRGYTFGSGTRLTVV.

The rearrangement links TRBV6-4 to TRBJ2-1; 13 bases are a match to TRBD2. V dropped 7 bases and J dropped 12; count of bases not matched to a gene: 12. CDR1 and CDR2 from the germline V gene are MRHNA and SNTAGT. This CDR3 is built from 15 residues. The CDR3 nucleotides read TGTGCCAGCAAAGGACTAGCGGGGGTCTCGCGGCGGCAGTTCTTC. It is translated as CASKGLAGVSRRQFF.

The chain joins TRBV11-2 to TRBJ2-3; TRBD1 might be the D (6 bases). CDR3 length: 16 amino acids. CDR1 and CDR2 (germline): SGHAT, FQNNGV. Trimming shortened V by 3 bases and J by 2 bases, and 15 bases separated the two germline ends. The CDR3 bases are TGTGCCAGCAGCTTCTCACAGGGATACTACACAGATACGCAGTATTTT. Its protein product is CASSFSQGYYTDTQYF.

The chain has TRBV11-3 and TRBJ1-2; D is undetermined. The CDR3 totals 16 residues. Trimming shortened V by 4 bases and J by 4 bases, and 19 bases separated the two germline ends. Per the germline V gene, CDR1 is SGHNT and CDR2 is YENEEA. CDR3 nucleotide sequence: TGTGCCAGCAGCTCCCAGGTTGCACTTGCCCGCTATGGCTACACCTTC. Its translation: CASSSQVALARYGYTF.